This T cell receptor (beta chain) was identified during a study of T cells in localized non-small cell lung cancer. This clone was picked up a small number of times. The antigen is not known. Sequencing was performed with immunoSEQ multiplex PCR; in TCRdb, only in-frame clones are kept and a portion is missing. The table lists 3,000 to 4,000 clones, less than 65% of them singletons, with under 5% in the top ten. General study findings and limits: Longer overall survival was associated with a higher density of T cells in the blood. There were a median 57 of the top 100 tumor clones appearing in adjacent lung. Uninvolved adjacent lung had the highest recorded T cell clonality, with tumor below it.

The ends were cut back, 7 bases at V and 4 bases at J, with 18 bases in the middle. Germline loops: CDR1 SGDLS, CDR2 YYNGEE. The CDR3 is made up of 14 amino acids. The sample was lymph node tissue, taken before any cancer treatment. This TCR was sampled from a woman aged 18-55 years with stage I lung adenocarcinoma. The chain recombines TRBV9 with TRBJ2-7; possibly TRBD1 or TRBD2 for D (5 bases each). The CDR3 sequence: CASGREGFEYEQYF. In nucleotides, the CDR3 is TGTGCCAGCGGTCGAGAGGGGTTTGAGTACGAGCAGTACTTC.